These 4 T cell receptor beta chains were all obtained from the same sample, sequenced in a study of T cells in localized non-small cell lung cancer. The method was immunoSEQ multiplex PCR; TCRdb's version includes in-frame clones alone and lacks a portion of them. The sample includes almost 65,000 clones, almost 90% of them seen just once. This sample comprised peripheral blood, obtained before any cancer treatment. The origin of the receptors is a woman aged 35 to 75 with stage I lung adenocarcinoma.

V gene TRBV2 combines with J gene TRBJ2-3, with unresolved D. This CDR3 has 13 residues. CDR1 is SNHLY and CDR2 is FYNNEI in the germline V gene. The V and J ends lost 4 bases and 0 bases respectively, with 5 bases between them. CDR3 residues: CASSGLSTDTQYF. CDR3 nucleotides: TGTGCCAGCAGTGGGCTGAGCACAGATACGCAGTATTTT.

The genes are TRBV5-4 and TRBJ1-2; 7 bases line up with TRBD1. The germline V gene has CDR1 SGHNT and CDR2 YYREEE (reference sequence). The CDR3 is 17 amino acids. The trim removed 0 bases at V and 3 bases at J, leaving 11 bases unmatched. CDR3: CASSLGAGGSIDYGYTF. The CDR3 nucleotides are TGTGCCAGCAGCTTGGGGGCAGGGGGATCGATTGACTATGGCTACACCTTC.

The chain's CDR3 is CAISDQDRGGYTF. The CDR3 nucleotides read TGTGCCATCAGTGACCAGGACAGGGGTGGCTACACCTTC. The chain joins TRBV10-3 to TRBJ1-2; 9 bases match TRBD1. From germline, CDR1 is ENHRY and CDR2 SYGVKD. With 3 bases clipped from V and 7 bases from J, the junction kept 3 bases outside the gene matches. The CDR3 sequence is 13 residues long.

V is TRBV5-1 and J is TRBJ2-7; weak D call: TRBD1 (5 bases). Looked up from germline, CDR1 is SGHRS and CDR2 is YFSETQ. The CDR3 is 14 amino acids. V was trimmed by 0 bases and J by 5 bases, leaving 12 bases between them. For the CDR3, the DNA is TGCGCCAGCAGCTTGGAAGGGGATGGTGACGAGCAGTACTTC. Protein product: CASSLEGDGDEQYF. Filled out from reference TRBV5-1 and TRBJ2-7, the complete variable domain reads KAGVTQTPRYLIKTRGQQVTLSCSPISGHRSVSWYQQTPGQGLQFLFEYFSETQRNKGNFPGRFSGRQFSNSRSEMNVSTLELGDSALYLCASSLEGDGDEQYFGPGTRLTVT.